Below are 8 T cell receptor beta chains sequenced from a single sample in a study of blood T cell repertoires in COVID-19. Using immunoSEQ multiplex PCR, the repertoire was profiled, and TCRdb retains in-frame clones only, with some absent. The data show about 260,000 clones, about nine tenths seen once. The sequencing sample was made of peripheral blood. Receptors originate from a woman aged 35 to 49 who had recovered from COVID-19.

This chain uses TRBV5-4 with TRBJ1-2, with D possibly TRBD1 on 6 matching bases. CDR1 and CDR2 (germline): SGHNT, YYREEE (reference sequence). V lost 4 bases and J 4 bases, leaving 14 bases between the germline ends. There are 14 residues in the CDR3. The CDR3 reads CASSPGHQLYGYTF. The CDR3, as DNA: TGTGCCAGCAGCCCGGGACACCAGCTCTATGGCTACACCTTC.

The chain combines TRBV12-3 or TRBV12-4 with TRBJ1-2; tentatively, D is TRBD1 (5 bases). This CDR3 has 13 amino acids. V was pared by 3 bases and J by 8 bases, with 13 bases between. The CDR3 DNA reads TGTGCCAGCAGTTTCCCGTCGGGGGTAGGCTACACCTTC. This encodes CASSFPSGVGYTF.

The chain carries TRBV4-3 and TRBJ1-5; D not resolved. Germline V gene data show CDR1 as LGHNA and CDR2 as YSLEER. Trimming pared 1 base from V and 6 bases from J, leaving 16 bases between. The CDR3 extends over 16 amino acids. This chain's CDR3 is CASSQAIAAIGQPQHF. For the CDR3, the DNA is TGCGCCAGCAGCCAAGCAATCGCGGCGATCGGTCAGCCCCAGCATTTT.

The V call is TRBV27, the J call TRBJ1-2, with TRBD1 matching 8 bases. This CDR3 contains 16 residues. V trimming: 5 bases; J trimming: 5 bases; junction bases outside the gene matches: 13. Germline CDR1 reads MNHEY; CDR2 reads SMNVEV (reference sequence). The CDR3 DNA reads as TGTGCCAGCAGTCGATTCGCCGGACAGGGTGAATATGGCTACACCTTC. Its translation: CASSRFAGQGEYGYTF.

In regard to this clone: The same CDR3 also results from other DNA sequences found in this sample. V gene TRBV18 combines with J gene TRBJ1-3; D ambiguous. Trimming took off 3 bases at V and 4 bases at J, with 7 bases between the two ends. The CDR3 length is 13 residues. The V gene's germline CDR1 is KGHSH and CDR2 LQKENI. CDR3 bases: TGTGCCAGCTCACCCACGGGGGGAAACACCATATATTTT. Protein sequence: CASSPTGGNTIYF.

Comments on this clone: Other DNA sequences in this sample translate to the same CDR3. The V and J genes are TRBV18 and TRBJ2-7, with TRBD2 identical over 8 bases. V shed 6 bases, J shed 1 base, and the junction held 5 bases outside the gene matches. CDR1 and CDR2 (germline): KGHSH, LQKENI. The CDR3 loop spans 14 amino acids. The CDR3 spells CASSPGLVSYEQYF. The CDR3 DNA reads as TGTGCCAGCTCGCCGGGACTAGTGTCCTACGAGCAGTACTTC.

The chain links TRBV5-1 to TRBJ1-2; 10 nucleotides align to TRBD1. The CDR3 sequence is 13 residues long. V dropped 2 bases and J dropped 7; count of bases not matched to a gene: 2. Per germline, CDR1 SGHRS and CDR2 YFSETQ. The CDR3 sequence is CASSFRDRGGYTF. The DNA for the CDR3 is TGCGCCAGCAGCTTCCGGGACAGGGGTGGCTACACCTTC.

The chain links TRBV2 to TRBJ1-5, with D unresolved. This CDR3 has 14 amino acids. In germline, CDR1 is SNHLY, CDR2 FYNNEI. Trimming removed 6 bases from V and 2 bases from J, with 11 bases in between. The CDR3 DNA reads as TGTGCCAGCAGGGCCGACGGGGGCAATCAGCCCCAGCATTTT. Translating it yields CASRADGGNQPQHF.